This TCR beta chain derives from a study of somatic mutations in cytotoxic T cells in rheumatoid arthritis (dated 2017 in TCRdb). Background for the entire study: A FACSAria II or Sony SH800 was used to flow-sort some V beta antibody-stained T-cell populations at nearly 100% purity, and TCRB sequencing was also done on sorted V beta1+ cells. Whether expanded CD8+ T-cell clones in untreated, newly diagnosed rheumatoid arthritis carry somatic mutations was the study question, and clonality was characterized with TCRB deep sequencing. Patients and controls did not essentially differ in median age, which was nearly identical between the groups. TCRB deep sequencing covered some 65 patients with rheumatoid arthritis along with under 25 healthy controls. Overall results and qualifications from the work: In patients, CD8+ clonality rose with age (Spearman r of about 0.53), which was not the case in healthy controls. CD8+ T-cell clonality did not differ significantly between rheumatoid arthritis patients and age-matched healthy controls. The expanded CD8+ clones had unknown antigen targets, and not appearing in virus-specific databases did not rule out that they were virus-specific. The slight TRBV07 underrepresentation in patients was not adjusted for multiple comparisons. In about an eighth of the roughly 60 patients the largest CD8+ clone exceeded 20% of CD8+ cells, and several identical CD8+ TCRB sequences were shared between blood and synovial fluid.

Healthy controls were 20 blood donors whose buffy coats were used, with a median age of approximately 58 years (range about 20-75) and about 55% female. Flow cytometry confirmed the purity of CD4+ and CD8+ cells that had been isolated by positive magnetic bead selection on an AutoMACS. Ficoll-Paque PLUS density gradient separation was used to isolate peripheral blood mononuclear cells. Nucleospin Tissue or Tissue XS kits were used to extract DNA from CD4-enriched, CD8-enriched or PBMC samples, and a Qubit 2.0 fluorometer was used for quantification. The germline V gene yields MGHDK for CDR1 and SYGVNS for CDR2. Including the terminal cysteine and phenylalanine, the CDR3 comprises 13 residues. Only CDR3 DNA remains: 39 bases, in frame from the first base. V was cut back by 3 bases and J by 3 bases, leaving a gap of 8 bases between them. With respect to this clone: Its cognate antigen has yet to be identified. No much larger clonotype is one base removed from it; base qualities were not supplied.

Genomic DNA underwent TCRB CDR3 sequencing using the immunoSEQ assay. For the original study's pipeline: Nothing other than productive TCRB rearrangements was included in the analyses. Clonality was calculated as a Shannon entropy-based productive clonality index, and a clone was defined by a unique TCRB CDR3 sequence. Repertoire overlap between two samples was calculated from the template counts of each clone relative to total templates per sample. A correlation with a Spearman r of roughly 0.66 was found between V-gene usage by flow cytometry and V-gene usage by TCRB sequencing. TCRdb provides this immuneACCESS table in a form limited to in-frame rearrangements. Some clones are lacking; in checked studies, under half of them reflect an unresolved V gene, and why the rest are absent is not known. V and J calls and clone size are given by that table; D and trimming were obtained from the DNA. The sample records about 10,000 clones, roughly 74% of which are singletons. Clones ranked in the top ten supply about 40% of the sample.

The V and J genes are TRBV25-1 and TRBJ1-2; the D gene cannot be named for sure. Sequencing input: CD8+ T cells sorted from blood. The sequence was collected from a man in his 60s in good health. The CDR3 in this case is CASSDTADYGYTF. The DNA sequence is given as TGTGCCAGCAGTGATACGGCCGACTATGGCTACACCTTC.